The 29 T cell receptor beta chains reported below all come from one sample, sequenced in a study of shared clonotypes between healthy human individuals. Repertoires were generated with immunoSEQ multiplex PCR, while TCRdb's copy carries only in-frame clones and drops some. The data contain over 700,000 clones, around 77% of them singletons. The sequenced sample was memory CD4+ T cells sorted from blood. Specified subset: CD45RA-negative fraction. Receptor source: a woman aged 25-40 years in good health.

V gene TRBV27 combines with J gene TRBJ1-2, with D possibly being TRBD1 (5 bases). The CDR3 is 13 residues long. CDR1 is MNHEY, CDR2 SMNVEV, per germline (reference sequence). V lost 2 bases and J lost 6, with 10 bases in between. CDR3 nucleotide sequence: TGTGCCAGCAGTTTAAAAGGGGTTGATGGCTACACCTTC. Translated: CASSLKGVDGYTF.

The CDR3 sequence is CASESKTGWYEQYF. CDR3 DNA sequence: TGTGCCAGCGAATCCAAGACAGGGTGGTACGAGCAGTACTTC. The chain uses TRBV25-1 and TRBJ2-7, with 7 nucleotides matching TRBD1. The CDR3 is 14 amino acids. V lost 8 bases and J lost 4; bases outside the gene matches: 11. Germline V gives CDR1 MGHDK, CDR2 SYGVNS.

The CDR3 reads CASSYNQGSYGYTF. Here the CDR3 DNA reads TGTGCCAGCAGCTACAATCAGGGCAGCTATGGCTACACCTTC. The chain combines TRBV7-9 with TRBJ1-2; D may be TRBD1 (5 bases). Deletions cut 4 bases from V and 4 bases from J, with 13 bases between. Germline V gives CDR1 SEHNR, CDR2 FQNEAQ (reference sequence). The CDR3 consists of 14 residues.

This chain links TRBV7-9 with TRBJ2-5; D remains ambiguous. The CDR3 sequence is 14 residues long. The germline gives CDR1 SEHNR, CDR2 FQNEAQ (reference sequence). V gave up 8 bases and J gave up 3 bases, with 16 bases separating them. This chain's CDR3 is CASGPQNLKETQYF. For the CDR3, the DNA is TGTGCCAGCGGGCCCCAGAACCTAAAAGAGACCCAGTACTTC.

V usage is TRBV6-6 and J usage is TRBJ1-5, with D possibly TRBD1 on 5 matching bases. This CDR3 comprises 15 residues. The V gene lost 2 bases and the J gene lost 7 bases, with 15 bases spanning the gap. Germline V gene data show CDR1 as MNHNY and CDR2 as SVGAGI (reference sequence). CDR3 sequence: CASSYRTSGDQPQHF. The CDR3 DNA reads TGTGCCAGCAGTTACCGGACAAGCGGAGACCAGCCCCAGCATTTT.

The chain employs TRBV6-1 and TRBJ1-5; 7 bases align to TRBD1. CDR1 MNHNS and CDR2 SASEGT come from the germline V gene. The CDR3 is 14 amino acids. The junction had 8 bases not matched to a gene; V was cut back by 6 bases and J by 6 bases. CDR3 sequence reads: CASRRQGQLQPQHF. The CDR3 coding sequence is TGTGCCAGCAGACGACAGGGTCAGCTTCAGCCCCAGCATTTT.

This chain uses TRBV10-2 with TRBJ1-5; TRBD1 is a possible D gene (5 bases). CDR3 length: 18 amino acids. CDR1 is WSHSY, CDR2 SAAADI, per germline. Deletions cut 3 bases from V and 4 bases from J, with 22 bases between. The CDR3 region has the DNA TGCGCCAGCAGTGATAGGGGCAGACCCCGCCTAGGGAATCAGCCCCAGCATTTT. Encoded protein: CASSDRGRPRLGNQPQHF.

The V and J genes are TRBV28 and TRBJ2-7, with 10 bases lining up with TRBD2. The CDR3 spans 16 residues. Germline V gene lookup returns CDR1 MDHEN and CDR2 SYDVKM. After removal of 6 bases from V and 6 bases from J, the junction contained 14 bases not matched to a gene. The CDR3 here is CASSPAVLAGEVEQYF. The DNA for the CDR3 is TGTGCCAGCAGCCCCGCCGTCCTAGCGGGAGAGGTCGAGCAGTACTTC.

The genes are TRBV5-1 and TRBJ1-1; D is possibly TRBD1 (6 bases). This CDR3 has 16 amino acids. V lost 1 base to trimming and J lost 4 bases, with 17 bases between them. From germline, CDR1 is SGHRS and CDR2 YFSETQ. CDR3 DNA sequence: TGCGCCAGCAGCTTGCGGATCAGGGGTTCGGGCACTGAAGCTTTCTTT. Its translation is CASSLRIRGSGTEAFF.

The chain couples TRBV10-3 to TRBJ2-3; possibly TRBD2 for D (6 bases). V was pared by 5 bases and J by 2 bases, with 14 bases between. This CDR3 comprises 15 residues. CDR1 is ENHRY, CDR2 SYGVKD, per germline. The CDR3 spells CAISPSGLDTDTQYF. For the CDR3, the DNA is TGTGCCATCAGTCCCTCGGGACTCGACACAGATACGCAGTATTTT.

This clone has more than one count but fewer than ten. This sequence joins TRBV28 and TRBJ2-2; no clear D gene. Germline V gives CDR1 MDHEN, CDR2 SYDVKM. With 7 bases removed from V and 6 bases from J, the gap between germline ends came to 15 bases. The CDR3 loop spans 14 amino acids. The CDR3 protein is CASMLERWAGELFF. DNA of the CDR3: TGTGCCAGCATGCTTGAGAGGTGGGCCGGGGAGCTGTTTTTT.

The chain couples TRBV21-1 to TRBJ2-3. TRBV21-1 is a pseudogene locus. The CDR3 runs to 18 residues. CDR3 bases: TGTGCCAGCAGCTCCCAGGGCCGGGACGGCGTTTTCCCAGATACGCAGTATTTT. Protein: CASSSQGRDGVFPDTQYF.

This clone was found a few times. The chain has TRBV7-8 and TRBJ2-2, with D maybe TRBD1 (5 bases). V was trimmed by 4 bases and J by 7 bases, leaving 22 bases between them. Germline CDR1 reads SGHVS; CDR2 reads FQNEAQ. The CDR3 sequence is 17 residues long. The CDR3 DNA is TGTGCCAGCAGCTCCCGAGCCCGGGCCTCAAGGGGCGGGGAGCTGTTTTTT. It translates to CASSSRARASRGGELFF.

The genes are TRBV5-1 and TRBJ1-1; no clear D gene. CDR1 and CDR2 from the germline V gene are SGHRS and YFSETQ. Between the trimmed V and J ends, which lost 0 bases and 8 bases, there was a span of 8 bases. CDR3 length: 12 residues. This chain's CDR3 is CASSLDFAEAFF. The CDR3 nucleotides are TGCGCCAGCAGCTTGGATTTTGCGGAAGCTTTCTTT.

The chain uses TRBV19 and TRBJ1-5, with 7 bases fitting TRBD1. V trimming: 5 bases; J trimming: 0 bases; junction bases outside the gene matches: 10. CDR1 LNHDA and CDR2 SQIVND come from the germline V gene (reference sequence). CDR3 length: 17 residues. CDR3 region: CASSHLSGTASNQPQHF. The CDR3 coding sequence is TGTGCCAGTAGTCATCTCTCCGGGACAGCTAGCAATCAGCCCCAGCATTTT.

The chain couples TRBV7-3 to TRBJ2-7; no clear D gene. The CDR3 runs 15 residues. The germline V gene has CDR1 SGHTA and CDR2 FQGTGA. Trimming removed 2 bases from V and 2 bases from J, with 13 bases in between. CDR3 DNA sequence: TGTGCCAGCAGCTTATCTCCCGGTCAGACCTACGAGCAGTACTTC. Translated, it gives CASSLSPGQTYEQYF.

CDR3 amino acids: CAISDRSGAYNEQFF. In nucleotides, the CDR3 is TGTGCCATCAGTGATAGGAGCGGAGCTTACAATGAGCAGTTCTTC. V usage is TRBV10-3 and J usage is TRBJ2-1, with a tentative D call TRBD2 (5 bases). Trimming pared 3 bases from V and 4 bases from J, leaving 13 bases between. Germline CDR1 is ENHRY and CDR2 is SYGVKD. The CDR3 consists of 15 residues.

This clone was seen only a few times. The rearrangement uses TRBV5-5 and TRBJ1-2; D is ambiguous. Trimming removed 0 bases from V and 4 bases from J, with 10 bases in between. The CDR3 covers 14 residues. Germline values: CDR1 SGHKS, CDR2 YYEKEE (reference sequence). CDR3 amino acids: CASSLAEGPYGYTF. CDR3 in DNA: TGTGCCAGCAGCTTGGCGGAGGGCCCCTATGGCTACACCTTC.

The chain couples TRBV28 to TRBJ1-2, with D unresolved. The germline V and J ends were trimmed by 6 bases and 7 bases, with 12 bases remaining between them. This CDR3 has 12 residues. The V gene's germline CDR1 is MDHEN and CDR2 SYDVKM. The CDR3 region is CASSPPGAGYTF. In DNA form, the CDR3 reads TGTGCCAGCAGCCCTCCGGGCGCTGGCTACACCTTC.

The chain joins TRBV15 to TRBJ2-3, with 7 bases aligning to TRBD2. J was trimmed by 6 bases and V by 0 bases; bases with no gene match: 6. The CDR3 runs 15 residues. In germline, CDR1 is LNHNV, CDR2 YYDKDF (reference sequence). CDR3 loop: CATSRDLGEGDTQYF. The CDR3 DNA sequence: TGTGCCACCAGCAGAGATTTGGGGGAGGGGGATACGCAGTATTTT.

This chain uses TRBV4-1 with TRBJ1-2; D is unresolved. CDR1 is MGHRA and CDR2 is YSYEKL in the germline V gene. V was shortened by 9 bases and J by 1 base, with 12 bases between the two germline ends. The CDR3 loop spans 13 amino acids. Written as DNA, the CDR3 is TGCGCCAGTAGCTACGACCTTAACTATGGCTACACCTTC. Translating it yields CASSYDLNYGYTF.

V usage is TRBV7-2 and J usage is TRBJ1-1; possibly TRBD1 for D (5 bases). Trimming cost V 5 bases and J 1 base, with 20 bases left between them. The CDR3 is 17 residues long. Germline CDR1 and CDR2: SGHTA and FQGNSA. CDR3 sequence: CASSHRQLPRQNTEAFF. CDR3 DNA sequence: TGTGCCAGCAGCCACCGACAGCTTCCCCGCCAGAACACTGAAGCTTTCTTT.

The rearrangement joins TRBV30 to TRBJ1-3; 8 nucleotides match TRBD1. CDR1 GTSNPN and CDR2 SVGIG come from the germline V gene (reference sequence). This CDR3 contains 15 residues. After removal of 3 bases from V and 4 bases from J, the junction contained 8 bases not matched to a gene. Here the CDR3 DNA reads TGTGCCTGGAGGCATCAGGGGGCTAGAGGAAACACCATATATTTT. It specifies CAWRHQGARGNTIYF.

This clone was picked up one time. This chain links TRBV7-8 with TRBJ2-7; D gene uncertain. The CDR3 has 13 residues. Deletions cut 2 bases from V and 3 bases from J, with 8 bases between. Germline V lookup: CDR1 SGHVS, CDR2 FQNEAQ. The CDR3 here is CASSLSEHYEQYF. The CDR3 DNA reads as TGTGCCAGCAGCTTATCCGAACACTACGAGCAGTACTTC.

The chain employs TRBV4-1 and TRBJ2-1; no firm D call. CDR3 length: 15 amino acids. Per germline, CDR1 MGHRA and CDR2 YSYEKL. V lost 4 bases, J lost 0 bases, and 10 bases lay in between. The CDR3 spells CASSPLPSSYNEQFF. The DNA of the CDR3 is TGCGCCAGCAGCCCTCTTCCGAGCTCCTACAATGAGCAGTTCTTC.

The V and J genes are TRBV29-1 and TRBJ2-3; 8 nucleotides line up with TRBD1. The V segment lost 2 bases and the J segment 2 bases; nucleotides outside the gene matches: 3. The CDR3 runs 14 residues. The germline V gene has CDR1 SQVTM and CDR2 ANQGSEA. The chain's CDR3 is CSVEQGAITDTQYF. The CDR3 DNA is TGCAGCGTTGAACAGGGGGCTATCACAGATACGCAGTATTTT.

This clone was seen a single time. This chain joins TRBV27 and TRBJ2-2, with D perhaps TRBD2 (5 bases). This CDR3 is built from 13 residues. Trimming removed 3 bases at V and 4 bases at J, with 6 bases between. The germline V gene has CDR1 MNHEY and CDR2 SMNVEV (reference sequence). The CDR3 region is CASSFRGTGELFF. DNA for the CDR3: TGTGCCAGCAGTTTTCGGGGCACCGGGGAGCTGTTTTTT.

V and J are TRBV30 and TRBJ1-1, with a possible D match to TRBD1 (6 bases). The V and J ends lost 4 bases and 4 bases respectively, with 19 bases between them. The CDR3 totals 15 residues. Germline CDR1 GTSNPN, CDR2 SVGIG (reference sequence). CDR3 nucleotides: TGTGCCTGGATTATTGCGTCCCAAGGGGGCACTGAAGCTTTCTTT. Its protein product is CAWIIASQGGTEAFF. The full variable domain, rest sourced from reference TRBV30 and TRBJ1-1, is SQTIHQWPATLVQPVGSPLSLECTVEGTSNPNLYWYRQAAGRGLQLLFYSVGIGQISSEVPQNLSASRPQDRQFILSSKKLLLSDSGFYLCAWIIASQGGTEAFFGQGTRLTVV.

The V gene is TRBV30, the J gene TRBJ2-1, with unresolved D. V shed 1 base and J shed 4 bases, with 5 bases lying between them. The CDR3 runs to 12 residues. Germline CDR1 and CDR2: GTSNPN and SVGIG (reference sequence). CDR3 residues: CAWSGAYNEQFF. CDR3 sequence (DNA): TGTGCCTGGAGTGGAGCGTACAATGAGCAGTTCTTC.